The rows below give T cell receptor beta chains drawn from one sample of a study of blood T cell repertoires in COVID-19. Profiling relied on immunoSEQ multiplex PCR, and the TCRdb table lists in-frame clones only, not all of them. The sample carries 99,000 or so clones, less than 90% recorded once. The specimen was peripheral blood. These receptors came from a human donor in a cohort sampled during active COVID-19. The CDR3 runs from the conserved cysteine through the conserved F or W. The D gene is left open where the match is weak. A row's size may be missing; if present it is once, few, many or a size class.

v_gene	abundance	d_gene	j_gene	CDR3aa	CDR3nt
TRBV5-8	.	.	TRBJ2-2	CASSSRRTGELFF	TGTGCCAGCAGCTCCCGGAGGACCGGGGAGCTGTTTTTT
TRBV7-9	.	.	TRBJ1-3	CASSLRGGDILGNTIYF	TGTGCCAGCAGCTTACGTGGGGGCGATATTCTTGGAAACACCATATATTTT
TRBV5-1	.	.	TRBJ2-5	CASSLGVVAPTQYF	TGCGCCAGCAGCTTGGGCGTAGTAGCACCGACCCAGTACTTC
TRBV18	once	TRBD1	TRBJ2-7	CASSPLLITGQGKRYEQYF	TGTGCCAGCTCACCACTACTAATAACCGGACAGGGGAAACGGTACGAGCAGTACTTC
TRBV2	.	TRBD2	TRBJ2-1	CASRGLAGGNEQFF	TGTGCCAGCAGGGGACTAGCGGGAGGCAATGAGCAGTTCTTC
TRBV7-2	.	.	TRBJ1-6	CASSLQNNSPLHF	TGTGCCAGCAGCTTACAGAATAATTCACCCCTCCACTTT
TRBV24-1	.	TRBD2	TRBJ2-5	CATSESGLAGGETQYF	TGTGCCACCAGTGAGTCGGGTTTAGCGGGGGGAGAGACCCAGTACTTC
TRBV5-1	once	TRBD2	TRBJ2-1	CASSSSGSYNEQFF	TGCGCCAGCAGCTCCAGCGGGAGCTACAATGAGCAGTTCTTC
TRBV7-2	.	.	TRBJ1-6	CASSLVQNSPLHF	TGTGCCAGCAGCTTAGTCCAGAATTCACCCCTCCACTTT
TRBV19	.	.	TRBJ2-1	CASSISLAGNNEQFF	TGTGCCAGTAGTATAAGTCTCGCGGGCAACAATGAGCAGTTCTTC
TRBV28	.	TRBD2	TRBJ2-1	CASRRREGGEQFF	TGTGCCAGCAGGCGGCGGGAGGGAGGGGAGCAGTTCTTC
TRBV10-2	.	TRBD2	TRBJ2-1	CASDLSAGGTNEQFF	TGCGCCAGTGATCTCTCAGCGGGAGGAACAAATGAGCAGTTCTTC
TRBV2	once	.	TRBJ1-2	CASSTDSASGGYTF	TGTGCCAGCAGCACCGACAGCGCGTCTGGGGGCTACACCTTC
TRBV27	.	.	TRBJ1-6	CASSNREGNSPLHF	TGTGCCAGCTCTAACAGGGAAGGTAATTCACCCCTCCACTTT
TRBV6-5	once	.	TRBJ2-1	CASSVGINEQFF	TGTGCCAGCAGCGTCGGTATCAATGAGCAGTTCTTC
TRBV19	.	.	TRBJ1-1	CASSSGANTEAFF	TGTGCCAGTAGTTCGGGAGCGAACACTGAAGCTTTCTTT
TRBV4-1	.	.	TRBJ2-7	CASSQDRMRLTGGSSYEQYF	TGCGCCAGCAGCCAAGATCGAATGAGGCTCACCGGCGGTAGCTCCTACGAGCAGTACTTC
TRBV9	.	.	TRBJ2-5	CASSVGSLFGETQYF	TGTGCCAGCAGCGTAGGTAGCTTGTTCGGGGAGACCCAGTACTTC
TRBV7-2	.	TRBD1	TRBJ2-3	CASSLIPGQGYADTQYF	TGTGCCAGCAGCTTAATCCCGGGACAGGGTTACGCAGATACGCAGTATTTT
TRBV6-2/TRBV6-3	.	TRBD1	TRBJ2-5	CASSDPRQGGETQYF	TGTGCCAGCAGCGACCCGAGACAGGGCGGAGAGACCCAGTACTTC
TRBV2	.	TRBD1	TRBJ2-1	CASPPRQGPSVGEQFF	TGTGCCAGCCCCCCGAGACAGGGGCCCTCGGTGGGTGAGCAGTTCTTC
TRBV9	.	TRBD2	TRBJ2-5	CASSVDLAGGKETQYF	TGTGCCAGCAGCGTAGACCTAGCGGGAGGGAAAGAGACCCAGTACTTC
TRBV4-2	.	TRBD1	TRBJ2-5	CASARDSDQETQYF	TGTGCCAGCGCTCGGGACAGTGACCAAGAGACCCAGTACTTC
TRBV7-2	.	.	TRBJ1-4	CASSLGTLEKLFF	TGTGCCAGCAGCTTAGGGACATTGGAAAAACTGTTTTTT
TRBV29-1	.	.	TRBJ2-5	CSVVPLREETQYF	TGCAGCGTTGTGCCCCTCAGGGAAGAGACCCAGTACTTC
TRBV5-1	.	TRBD1	TRBJ2-3	CASSPRTGPDTQYF	TGCGCCAGCAGCCCAAGGACAGGGCCAGATACGCAGTATTTT
TRBV18	.	TRBD1	TRBJ2-7	CASSPPGQGTYEQYF	TGTGCCAGCTCACCACCGGGACAGGGGACCTACGAGCAGTACTTC
TRBV29-1	.	TRBD1	TRBJ2-7	CSVWARDRHEQYF	TGCAGCGTTTGGGCCCGGGACAGGCACGAGCAGTACTTC
TRBV5-4	.	TRBD1	TRBJ1-4	CASSSRGSGEKLFF	TGTGCCAGCAGCTCCAGGGGGTCCGGTGAAAAACTGTTTTTT
TRBV6-6	.	TRBD2	TRBJ2-4	CASSTPGLPNIQYF	TGTGCCAGCAGTACTCCGGGACTACCAAACATTCAGTACTTC
TRBV4-3	.	TRBD1	TRBJ2-1	CASSQPPGQGAGEQFF	TGCGCCAGCAGTCAACCCCCGGGACAGGGGGCTGGTGAGCAGTTCTTC
TRBV13	few	TRBD1	TRBJ1-6	CASSSRTGRSPLHF	TGTGCCAGCAGCTCCAGGACAGGGAGGTCACCCCTCCACTTT
TRBV6-2/TRBV6-3	.	TRBD1	TRBJ2-5	CASSYVTGGAGTQYF	TGTGCCAGCAGTTACGTGACAGGGGGCGCCGGGACCCAGTACTTC
TRBV7-2	.	.	TRBJ2-7	CASSLEDEISYEQYF	TGTGCCAGCAGCTTAGAAGATGAGATCTCCTACGAGCAGTACTTC
TRBV18	.	.	TRBJ1-5	CASSPLRGSNQPQHF	TGTGCCAGCTCACCACTCAGGGGAAGCAATCAGCCCCAGCATTTT
TRBV10-3	.	.	TRBJ1-5	CAISESTRGEPQHF	TGTGCCATCAGTGAGTCGACTCGGGGGGAGCCCCAGCATTTT
TRBV19	.	TRBD2	TRBJ2-4	CASSIVFWRGSGKNIQYF	TGTGCCAGTAGTATCGTTTTCTGGCGGGGGAGTGGCAAAAACATTCAGTACTTC
TRBV10-3	.	TRBD2	TRBJ2-2	CAIKGGGTLTGELFF	TGTGCCATCAAGGGCGGGGGGACCCTCACCGGGGAGCTGTTTTTT
TRBV28	few	.	TRBJ1-2	CASSPPDSYGYTF	TGTGCCAGCAGCCCCCCGGACAGCTATGGCTACACCTTC
TRBV28	.	TRBD1	TRBJ1-2	CASRLLGTAQDYGYTF	TGTGCCAGCAGACTTCTTGGGACAGCCCAAGATTATGGCTACACCTTC
TRBV20-1	.	TRBD1	TRBJ2-7	CSASRTGSYEQYF	TGCAGTGCTAGTAGGACAGGAAGCTACGAGCAGTACTTC
TRBV19	.	TRBD1	TRBJ1-2	CASSIDGTEDYTF	TGTGCCAGTAGTATAGATGGGACAGAGGACTACACCTTC
TRBV6-5	.	TRBD2	TRBJ2-1	CASSYPGASGINEQFF	TGTGCCAGCAGTTACCCCGGGGCTAGCGGGATAAATGAGCAGTTCTTC
TRBV6-6	.	.	TRBJ1-4	CASSLAQARNEKLFF	.
TRBV5-1	.	.	TRBJ2-2	CASSLTSTNTGELFF	TGCGCCAGCAGCTTGACTAGCACTAACACCGGGGAGCTGTTTTTT
TRBV6-5	.	TRBD1	TRBJ2-7	CASSRTGLYEQYF	TGTGCCAGCAGCCGGACAGGACTCTACGAGCAGTACTTC
TRBV7-2	.	.	TRBJ2-3	CASSLDVYDTSTDTQYF	TGTGCCAGCAGCCTAGACGTCTACGACACCAGCACAGATACGCAGTATTTT
TRBV9	.	TRBD2	TRBJ2-1	CASSVSAGGNNEQFF	TGTGCCAGCAGCGTAAGTGCGGGGGGAAACAATGAGCAGTTCTTC
TRBV24-1	.	TRBD1	TRBJ1-2	CATSDPRTGGSDGYTF	TGTGCCACCAGTGACCCCAGGACAGGGGGGAGCGATGGCTACACCTTC
TRBV6-5	.	.	TRBJ1-5	CASSSQRGSNQPQHF	TGTGCCAGCAGTTCCCAAAGAGGGTCCAATCAGCCCCAGCATTTT
TRBV19	.	TRBD1	TRBJ2-5	CASRGLGGVIRETQYF	TGTGCCAGCAGGGGGCTGGGTGGGGTGATAAGGGAGACCCAGTACTTC
TRBV2	once	TRBD1	TRBJ1-2	CASSEHQRDSYGYTF	TGTGCCAGCAGTGAGCATCAAAGGGACAGCTATGGCTACACCTTC
TRBV10-3	.	.	TRBJ1-1	CAISASQLNTEAFF	TGTGCCATCAGTGCATCTCAGTTGAACACTGAAGCTTTCTTT
TRBV5-6	.	TRBD1	TRBJ2-7	CASSPGTEYEQYF	TGTGCCAGCAGCCCGGGGACAGAGTACGAGCAGTACTTC